These 7 T cell receptor beta chains originate from one sample sequenced in a study of blood T cell repertoires in COVID-19. Only in-frame clones appear in the TCRdb table, and some are missing; sequencing was by immunoSEQ multiplex PCR. The data hold roughly 180,000 clones, with roughly 84% observed a single time. The sequencing input was peripheral blood. Every receptor here comes from a woman aged 45-65 years with COVID-19, enrolled during active disease.

The chain employs TRBV7-2 and TRBJ2-5, with 8 positions matching TRBD2. CDR3 length equals 15 residues. With V trimmed by 5 bases and J by 4 bases, 9 bases remained unmatched. Germline V lookup: CDR1 SGHTA, CDR2 FQGNSA. Written as DNA, the CDR3 is TGTGCCAGCAGCACGAGCGGGGGCCATATAGAGACCCAGTACTTC. This translates into CASSTSGGHIETQYF.

This chain uses TRBV30 with TRBJ2-1; 7 nucleotides match TRBD1. CDR1 is GTSNPN and CDR2 is SVGIG in the germline V gene (reference sequence). V dropped 1 base and J dropped 8; count of bases not matched to a gene: 8. The CDR3 extends over 14 amino acids. As DNA, the CDR3 is TGTGCCTGGAGTGGTACGACAGGGAAGGATGAGCAGTTCTTC. Protein product: CAWSGTTGKDEQFF.

The chain carries TRBV6-5 and TRBJ2-5; 10 positions agree with TRBD2. Losses at the gene ends were 11 bases for V and 0 bases for J; bases not matched to a gene: 3. This CDR3 comprises 13 residues. From germline, CDR1 is MNHEY and CDR2 SVGAGI. CDR3 loop: CAASGGDQETQYF. DNA for the CDR3: TGTGCCGCGAGCGGGGGGGACCAAGAGACCCAGTACTTC.

This clone was found many times. This chain joins TRBV3-1 (or the pseudogene TRBV3-2) and TRBJ1-2, with D unresolved. The CDR3 extends over 14 amino acids. Between the trimmed V and J ends, which lost 2 bases and 7 bases, there was a span of 14 bases. Germline assignment: CDR1 LGHDT and CDR2 YNNKEL (reference sequence). CDR3 nucleotide sequence: TGTGCCAGCAGCCAACCTCCGTGGGAGACTGGCTACACCTTC. Translated, it gives CASSQPPWETGYTF.

V is TRBV19 and J is TRBJ1-1; D unclear. The CDR3 runs to 12 residues. CDR1 LNHDA and CDR2 SQIVND come from the germline V gene (reference sequence). V was clipped by 9 bases and J by 5 bases, with 13 bases between them. CDR3 DNA: TGTGCCAGCACATCCTGGAGGACTGAAGCTTTCTTT. As protein: CASTSWRTEAFF.

The V gene is TRBV9, the J gene TRBJ2-2; TRBD2 agrees at 9 bases. With V trimmed by 2 bases and J by 6 bases, 8 bases remained unmatched. CDR3 length: 16 amino acids. Germline lookup yields CDR1 SGDLS and CDR2 YYNGEE. In DNA, the CDR3 is TGTGCCAGCAGCGTTAGGCGGGGGGGTACGGCCGGGGAGCTGTTTTTT. Encoded protein: CASSVRRGGTAGELFF.

The rearrangement uses TRBV27 and TRBJ1-2; weak D call: TRBD1 (5 bases). Trimming shortened V by 3 bases and J by 4 bases, and 12 bases separated the two germline ends. Germline V CDR1 and CDR2: MNHEY, SMNVEV (reference sequence). CDR3 length: 14 residues. In DNA, the CDR3 is TGTGCCAGCAGTTTTGGGGGGGGGACCTATGGCTACACCTTC. Amino acid sequence: CASSFGGGTYGYTF.